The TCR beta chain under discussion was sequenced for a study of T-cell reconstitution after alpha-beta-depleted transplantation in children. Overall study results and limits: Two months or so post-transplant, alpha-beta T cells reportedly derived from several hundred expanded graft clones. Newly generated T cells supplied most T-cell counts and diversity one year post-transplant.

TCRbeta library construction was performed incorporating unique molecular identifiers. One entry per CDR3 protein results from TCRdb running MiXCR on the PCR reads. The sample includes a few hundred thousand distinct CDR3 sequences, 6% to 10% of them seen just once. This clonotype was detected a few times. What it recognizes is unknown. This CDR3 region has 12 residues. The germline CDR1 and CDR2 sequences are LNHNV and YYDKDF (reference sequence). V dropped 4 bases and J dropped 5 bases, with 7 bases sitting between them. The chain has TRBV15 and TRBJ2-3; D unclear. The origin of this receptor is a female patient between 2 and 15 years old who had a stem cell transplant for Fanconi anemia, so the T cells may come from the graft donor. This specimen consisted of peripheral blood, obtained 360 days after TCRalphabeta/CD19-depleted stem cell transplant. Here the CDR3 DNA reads TGTGCCACCAGCATTAGGGTAGATACGCAGTATTTT. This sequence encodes CATSIRVDTQYF. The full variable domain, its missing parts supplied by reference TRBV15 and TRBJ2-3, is DAMVIQNPRYQVTQFGKPVTLSCSQTLNHNVMYWYQQKSSQAPKLLFHYYDKDFNNEADTPDNFQSRRPNTSFCFLDIRSPGLGDTAMYLCATSIRVDTQYFGPGTRLTVL.